This TCR beta chain appears in the sequencing data of a study of cytomegalovirus exposure and HLA in healthy donors. The V end lost 2 bases, the J end lost 3 bases, and 11 bases lay between the germline ends. In germline, CDR1 is MNHEY, CDR2 SVGAGI. The length of the CDR3 is 15 residues. The study's findings and limits: Reportedly, fewer N-insertions than the 666-donor mean appeared in an Asian-associated ancestry cluster in a later analysis.

With respect to this clone: The antigen is undetermined.

The PCR ran on 60 Vbeta and 13 Jbeta primers. Assay used: immunoSEQ multiplex PCR; TCRdb lists only in-frame clones, some missing. The data hold fewer than 250,000 clones, with about 88% observed a single time. At collection, donors were nominally healthy, but unrecorded immune exposures were probable. This receptor was obtained from a woman under 30 in good health and CMV-seronegative. Sequencing was done on a sample of PBMCs. The rearrangement links TRBV6-5 to TRBJ1-5; D call uncertain. CDR3 DNA: TGTGCCAGCAGTTACAACGGGGAGGTCAATCAGCCCCAGCATTTT. This gives the protein CASSYNGEVNQPQHF.